This T cell receptor (beta chain) was sequenced in a study of OX40 agonist ivuxolimab in advanced cancers. Study-wide background: A male proportion of about 86% was recorded, with mean age roughly 60 years and range roughly 23 to 79.

On this clone itself: Its target is unknown.

Study results and caveats: Clones of CD4+ and CD8+ blood T cells grew by week 6 at doses of 0.1 to 3.0 mg/kg.

Only in-frame clones appear in the TCRdb table, and some are missing; sequencing was by immunoSEQ multiplex PCR. Of over 55,000 clones listed, 70% to 90% are singletons. This material consisted of CD4+ or CD8+ T cells sorted from blood, taken in a trial of the OX40 agonist ivuxolimab. This receptor was taken from an adult with an advanced solid tumor such as melanoma, head and neck, liver or kidney cancer.

This CDR3 is CASNLRGEGPPYEQYF. Written as DNA, the CDR3 is TGTGCCAGCAACCTACGAGGGGAGGGGCCTCCCTACGAGCAGTACTTC. The chain links TRBV5-4 to TRBJ2-7; 7 bases match TRBD2. The CDR3 runs to 16 residues. Germline V CDR1 and CDR2: SGHNT, YYREEE (reference sequence). V lost 6 bases, J lost 2 bases, and 14 bases stayed unmatched.